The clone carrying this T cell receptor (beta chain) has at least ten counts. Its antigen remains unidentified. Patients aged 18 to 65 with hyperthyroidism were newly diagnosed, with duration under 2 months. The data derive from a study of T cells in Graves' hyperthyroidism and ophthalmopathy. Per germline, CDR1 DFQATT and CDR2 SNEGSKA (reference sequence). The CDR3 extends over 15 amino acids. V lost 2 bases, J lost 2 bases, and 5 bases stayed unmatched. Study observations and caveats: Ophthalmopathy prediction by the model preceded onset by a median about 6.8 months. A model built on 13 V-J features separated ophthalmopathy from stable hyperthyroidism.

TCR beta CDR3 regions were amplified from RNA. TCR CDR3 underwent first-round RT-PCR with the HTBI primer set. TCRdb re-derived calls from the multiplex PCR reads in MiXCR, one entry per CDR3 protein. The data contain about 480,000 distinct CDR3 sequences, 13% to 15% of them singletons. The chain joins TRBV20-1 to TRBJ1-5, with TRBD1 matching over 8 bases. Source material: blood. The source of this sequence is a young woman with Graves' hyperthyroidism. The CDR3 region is CSARYETGGNQPQHF. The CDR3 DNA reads TGCAGTGCTAGATACGAGACAGGGGGCAATCAGCCCCAGCATTTT.